The sequence of this T cell receptor beta chain was determined in a study of control samples from healthy donors and cancer patients. The length of the CDR3 is 11 residues. CDR1 and CDR2 (germline): SQVTM, ANQGSEA. V was pared by 5 bases and J by 1 base, with 5 bases between. Sequencing used immunoSEQ multiplex PCR; TCRdb keeps in-frame clones, though not all of them. The table records 84,000 or so clones, approximately 82% of them present only once. The specimen was PBMCs. The chain carries TRBV29-1 and TRBJ1-1; D gene uncertain. The clonotype comes from a man in his 60s with head and neck cancer. The chain's CDR3 is CSVRTNTEAFF. CDR3 nucleotides: TGCAGCGTTAGGACGAACACTGAAGCTTTCTTT.